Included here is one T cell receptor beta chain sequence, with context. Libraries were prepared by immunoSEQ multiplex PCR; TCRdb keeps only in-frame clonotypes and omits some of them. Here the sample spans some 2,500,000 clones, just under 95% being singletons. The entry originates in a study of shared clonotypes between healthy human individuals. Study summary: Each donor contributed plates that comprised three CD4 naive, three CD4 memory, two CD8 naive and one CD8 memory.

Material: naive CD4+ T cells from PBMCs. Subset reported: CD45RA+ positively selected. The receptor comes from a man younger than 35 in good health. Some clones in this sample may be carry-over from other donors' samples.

The CDR3 nucleotides are TGCAGCGTTGACTCCGGGACCTACGAGCAGTACTTC. This codes for CSVDSGTYEQYF. This chain joins TRBV29-1 and TRBJ2-7; D might be TRBD2 (5 bases). This CDR3 spans 12 amino acids. In germline, CDR1 is SQVTM, CDR2 ANQGSEA. The germline V and J ends were trimmed by 3 bases and 2 bases, with 8 bases remaining between them.